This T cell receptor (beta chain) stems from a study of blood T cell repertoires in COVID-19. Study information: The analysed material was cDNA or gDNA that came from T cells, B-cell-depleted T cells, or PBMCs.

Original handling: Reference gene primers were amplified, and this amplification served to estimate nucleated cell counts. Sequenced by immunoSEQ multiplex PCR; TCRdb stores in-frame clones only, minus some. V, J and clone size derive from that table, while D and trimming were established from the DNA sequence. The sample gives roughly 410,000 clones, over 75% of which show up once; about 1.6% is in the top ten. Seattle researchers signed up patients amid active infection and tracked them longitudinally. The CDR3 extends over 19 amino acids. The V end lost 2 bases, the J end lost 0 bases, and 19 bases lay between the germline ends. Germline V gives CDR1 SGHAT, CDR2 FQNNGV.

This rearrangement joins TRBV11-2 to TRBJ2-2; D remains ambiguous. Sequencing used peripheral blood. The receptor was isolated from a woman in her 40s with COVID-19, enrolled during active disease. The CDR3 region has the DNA TGTGCCAGCAGCTTATATATGGAGCGAAAGATCGCGAACACCGGGGAGCTGTTTTTT. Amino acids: CASSLYMERKIANTGELFF.